One T cell receptor beta chain is described in this entry. Its antigen is as yet unknown. This record comes from a study of CXCR3-negative and CXCR3-positive naive CD8 T cells. TRB cDNA libraries were made by UMI-labeled 5' RACE. TCRdb re-called the 5' RACE reads and gives one entry per CDR3 protein, without DNA. This sample's table has 20,000 to 30,000 distinct CDR3 sequences. Points from the study as a whole: Cryopreserved cells showed partially decreased CXCR3 expression, and most assays used fresh PBMCs.

The germline V gene encodes CDR1 SGHVS and CDR2 FQNEAQ. This CDR3 region has 17 residues. Naivety in CD8+ T cells corresponded to a CD45RO-CCR7+CD27+CD95- phenotype. The rearrangement uses TRBV7-8 and TRBJ2-2; TCRdb reports TRBD2, a call that lacks DNA to check it against. Material: naive CXCR3- CD8+ T cells from blood. Subset: CD45RO-CCR7+CD27+CD95- naive CD8+ T cells lacking CXCR3 (TNR3-). The receptor was isolated from a human donor in good health. Some clones in this sample may be carry-over from other donors' samples. The CDR3 reads CASSPRRGDPYTGELFF.